The subject of this entry is one T cell receptor (beta chain). These data belong to a study of blood T cell repertoires in COVID-19. Study as a whole: COVID-19 samples collected from the United States, Italy and Spain covered acute and convalescent phases. In each case, the material was cDNA or gDNA derived from T cells, B-cell-depleted T cells, or PBMCs.

Data came from immunoSEQ multiplex PCR; TCRdb stores just in-frame clones and leaves some out. The sample shows approximately 60,000 clones, roughly three quarters of them seen only once. CDR3 length: 16 amino acids. V trimming: 1 base; J trimming: 4 bases; junction bases outside the gene matches: 3. Germline V gives CDR1 MNHEY, CDR2 SMNVEV (reference sequence). The source is a man aged 45-65 years with active or convalescent COVID-19. Material for sequencing was peripheral blood. This chain joins TRBV27 and TRBJ2-7, with 14 bases fitting TRBD2. The CDR3 sequence is CASSLLGLAGAYEQYF. The CDR3, as DNA: TGTGCCAGCAGTTTATTGGGACTAGCGGGAGCGTACGAGCAGTACTTC.